The 24 T cell receptor beta chains below were found in one sample sequenced in a study of CD8 T cells in ankylosing spondylitis. TCRdb ran MiXCR on the 5' RACE reads and lists one entry per CDR3 protein. This table has almost 250,000 distinct CDR3 sequences, roughly 32% appearing once. The sequenced material came from blood, either unsorted or a sorted T cell fraction (not recorded which). The source of these receptors is a male donor with ankylosing spondylitis or in good health (not recorded which).

The J gene is TRBJ1-5, the V gene TRBV20-1, with 8 positions matching TRBD1. In germline, CDR1 is DFQATT, CDR2 SNEGSKA (reference sequence). This CDR3 comprises 15 residues. V trimming: 0 bases; J trimming: 6 bases; junction bases outside the gene matches: 7. CDR3 region: CSARDLAGGFQPQHF. CDR3 nucleotide sequence: TGCAGTGCTAGAGATTTGGCAGGGGGCTTTCAGCCCCAGCATTTT.

This chain joins TRBV11-2 and TRBJ2-1; D remains unclear. Germline V gives CDR1 SGHAT, CDR2 FQNNGV. The CDR3 is 15 amino acids. V lost 4 bases to trimming and J lost 4 bases, with 14 bases between them. CDR3 sequence reads: CASSSAVRLYNEQFF. The CDR3 nucleotides are TGTGCCAGCAGCTCGGCCGTCCGTCTTTACAATGAGCAGTTCTTC.

V is TRBV7-9 and J is TRBJ2-1, with 8 positions matching TRBD2. This CDR3 comprises 12 residues. CDR1 and CDR2 (germline): SEHNR, FQNEAQ (reference sequence). J was trimmed by 7 bases and V by 7 bases; bases with no gene match: 3. The CDR3 spells CASTPGGNEQFF. Written as DNA, the CDR3 is TGTGCCAGCACCCCGGGGGGGAATGAGCAGTTCTTC.

V is TRBV29-1 and J is TRBJ1-2, with TRBD1 identical over 7 bases. The ends lost 5 bases at V and 0 bases at J; junction bases unmatched: 6. This CDR3 is built from 14 residues. In germline, CDR1 is SQVTM, CDR2 ANQGSEA. The CDR3 region has the DNA TGCAGCGTTCGGACAGGCTACACTAACTATGGCTACACCTTC. This gives the protein CSVRTGYTNYGYTF.

V gene TRBV20-1 combines with J gene TRBJ2-7; D may be TRBD1 or TRBD2 (6 bases each). Germline CDR1 DFQATT, CDR2 SNEGSKA (reference sequence). This CDR3 contains 14 residues. Trimming took off 2 bases at V and 2 bases at J, with 13 bases between the two ends. The CDR3 DNA follows: TGCAGTGCTAGACTAACAGGGACTCCCTACGAGCAGTACTTC. Amino acid sequence: CSARLTGTPYEQYF.

The V gene is TRBV29-1, the J gene TRBJ2-7, with 8 bases identical to TRBD1. The CDR3 contains 12 residues. Germline CDR1 SQVTM, CDR2 ANQGSEA. J gave up 3 bases and V 5 bases, and 3 bases lay outside the gene matches. The CDR3 sequence: CSVSGGDYEQYF. The CDR3 nucleotides read TGCAGCGTTTCAGGGGGCGACTACGAGCAGTACTTC.

The rearrangement links TRBV7-3 to TRBJ2-6, with no clear D. The CDR3 loop spans 17 amino acids. CDR1 is SGHTA, CDR2 FQGTGA, per germline. V was clipped by 3 bases and J by 0 bases, with 12 bases between them. DNA of the CDR3: TGTGCCAGCAGCTTGGGTGGGTTGAGCTCTGGGGCCAACGTCCTGACTTTC. Translation: CASSLGGLSSGANVLTF.

This clonotype was picked up a small number of times. V and J are TRBV12-3 or TRBV12-4 and TRBJ1-2; D is unclear. The CDR3 runs to 13 residues. The V gene lost 2 bases and the J gene lost 6 bases, with 10 bases spanning the gap. CDR3 in amino acids: CASSLPGRHGYTF. The CDR3, as DNA: TGTGCCAGCAGTTTACCAGGCCGTCATGGCTACACCTTC.

V gene TRBV25-1 combines with J gene TRBJ1-5; 12 bases line up with TRBD1. The CDR3 contains 22 residues. Germline-derived CDR1 and CDR2 are MGHDK and SYGVNS. V lost 4 bases to trimming and J lost 0 bases; unmatched junction nucleotides: 19. CDR3 region: CASSAPPPWDRGRRASNQPQHF. Here the CDR3 DNA reads TGTGCCAGCAGTGCCCCCCCTCCTTGGGACAGGGGGCGCAGAGCTAGCAATCAGCCCCAGCATTTT.

The chain joins TRBV11-2 to TRBJ1-5; D is ambiguous. Between the trimmed V and J ends, which lost 1 base and 5 bases, there was a span of 6 bases. The CDR3 has 13 residues. The germline V gene has CDR1 SGHAT and CDR2 FQNNGV. CDR3 in DNA: TGTGCCAGCAGCTTAGGGCTACATCAGCCCCAGCATTTT. It codes for CASSLGLHQPQHF.

The chain uses TRBV12-3 or TRBV12-4 and TRBJ2-3; D is uncertain. The CDR3 is 12 residues long. Trimming took off 8 bases at V and 7 bases at J, with 13 bases between the two ends. CDR3 protein: CASYVYGYTQYF. The CDR3, as DNA: TGTGCCAGCTACGTTTACGGGTATACGCAGTATTTT.

The rearrangement joins TRBV6-5 to TRBJ2-3; 7 nucleotides match TRBD1. Trimming took 0 bases from V and 4 from J; bases not matched to a gene: 4. The germline V gene has CDR1 MNHEY and CDR2 SVGAGI. The CDR3 has 15 amino acids. The CDR3 protein is CASSYSGQGADTQYF. The CDR3 DNA sequence: TGTGCCAGCAGTTACTCGGGGCAGGGGGCAGATACGCAGTATTTT.

In its sample, this clonotype was seen a few times. The chain links TRBV12-3 or TRBV12-4 to TRBJ1-1, with a weak D call TRBD1 (6 bases). This CDR3 comprises 15 residues. Between the trimmed V and J ends, which lost 5 bases and 0 bases, there was a span of 13 bases. The CDR3 region is CASSTGFGVNTEAFF. CDR3 sequence (DNA): TGTGCCAGCAGTACAGGGTTTGGGGTGAACACTGAAGCTTTCTTT.

The V and J genes are TRBV7-6 and TRBJ2-7; D is ambiguous. V lost 2 bases and J lost 1, with 12 bases in between. Germline CDR1 is SGHVS and CDR2 is FNYEAQ. This CDR3 contains 15 residues. The CDR3 loop is CASSLTDDKSYEQYF. CDR3 bases: TGTGCCAGCAGCTTAACGGACGACAAGTCCTACGAGCAGTACTTC. Complete variable domain (other parts from reference TRBV7-6 and TRBJ2-7): GAGVSQSPRYKVTKRGQDVALRCDPISGHVSLYWYRQALGQGPEFLTYFNYEAQQDKSGLPNDRFSAERPEGSISTLTIQRTEQRDSAMYRCASSLTDDKSYEQYFGPGTRLTVT.

This clonotype showed up just a few times. V gene TRBV6-1 combines with J gene TRBJ2-7, with 15 bases lining up with TRBD2. Germline values: CDR1 MNHNS, CDR2 SASEGT. This CDR3 has 16 amino acids. V shed 3 bases, J shed 4 bases, and the junction held 4 bases outside the gene matches. The CDR3 nucleotides read TGTGCCAGCAGTGATGCGGGACTAGCGGGGGGTTACGAGCAGTACTTC. Encoded protein: CASSDAGLAGGYEQYF.

In its sample, this clonotype was seen a few times. This chain joins TRBV20-1 and TRBJ1-5; maybe TRBD1 (5 bases). CDR1 is DFQATT, CDR2 SNEGSKA, per germline (reference sequence). The CDR3 is 13 amino acids. V lost 5 bases to trimming and J lost 4 bases, with 12 bases between them. DNA for the CDR3: TGCAGTGCTGCCCGTCCAGGGAATCAGCCCCAGCATTTT. This gives the protein CSAARPGNQPQHF.

This chain links TRBV24-1 with TRBJ1-4; D might be TRBD1 (6 bases). The CDR3 is 15 residues long. Germline lookup yields CDR1 KGHDR and CDR2 SFDVKD. V was trimmed by 3 bases and J by 5 bases, leaving 12 bases between them. The CDR3 DNA reads as TGTGCCACCAGTGATCGGACAGACTCGAATGAAAAACTGTTTTTT. It translates to CATSDRTDSNEKLFF.

Concerning this clonotype itself: At one of its ends the junction is not consistent with the germline gene, which may arise from a read error. The chain recombines TRBV12-3 or TRBV12-4 with TRBJ2-1, with TRBD2 as a possible D gene (7 bases). This CDR3 comprises 13 residues. CDR3 residues: CASRLAGEGEQFF. CDR3 DNA: TGTGCCAGCAGGTTAGCAGGGGAGGGTGAGCAGTTCTTC.

This clonotype occurred a few times. The V gene is TRBV4-2, the J gene TRBJ2-5, with D unresolved. CDR3 length: 13 amino acids. From germline, CDR1 is LGHNA and CDR2 YNFKEQ. Trimming cost V 0 bases and J 3 bases, with 5 bases left between them. This CDR3 is CASSQDWKETQYF. The DNA for the CDR3 is TGTGCCAGCAGCCAAGATTGGAAAGAGACCCAGTACTTC.

This clonotype was recorded a few times. This sequence joins TRBV6-6 and TRBJ2-1; 8 nucleotides align to TRBD2. Germline values: CDR1 MNHNY, CDR2 SVGAGI (reference sequence). The CDR3 runs to 13 residues. The junction had 4 bases not matched to a gene; V was cut back by 2 bases and J by 10 bases. Here the CDR3 DNA reads TGTGCCAGCAGTTACGCGGGACTAGGCGAGCAGTTCTTC. It translates to CASSYAGLGEQFF.

This clonotype was counted only a few times. The chain joins TRBV20-1 to TRBJ1-1, with D possibly matching TRBD1 (5 bases). The germline V gene encodes CDR1 DFQATT and CDR2 SNEGSKA (reference sequence). This CDR3 contains 14 residues. The germline V and J ends were trimmed by 0 bases and 8 bases, with 16 bases remaining between them. Written as DNA, the CDR3 is TGCAGTGCTAGAGAACCCCAGGGTCAATTCGAAGCTTTCTTT. Translation gives CSAREPQGQFEAFF.

The chain has TRBV7-9 and TRBJ1-1; a weak D match, TRBD1 (5 bases). The CDR3 is 13 residues long. The V end lost 1 base, the J end lost 5 bases, and 8 bases lay between the germline ends. Germline V CDR1 and CDR2: SEHNR, FQNEAQ (reference sequence). Here the CDR3 reads CASSLDGGTEAFF. The DNA for the CDR3 is TGTGCCAGCAGCTTAGATGGGGGGACTGAAGCTTTCTTT.

The table lists this clonotype with many counts. This chain links TRBV29-1 with TRBJ2-7, with 9 nucleotides matching TRBD1. In germline, CDR1 is SQVTM, CDR2 ANQGSEA. The CDR3 runs to 15 residues. Trimming removed 5 bases from V and 2 bases from J; junction bases left unmatched: 10. CDR3 in amino acids: CSVQPGTGSTYEQYF. The CDR3 DNA reads as TGCAGCGTTCAGCCCGGGACAGGGTCCACCTACGAGCAGTACTTC.

This chain connects TRBV7-3 to TRBJ2-1; the match to TRBD2 covers 9 bases. The CDR3 covers 18 residues. J lost 3 bases, V lost 2 bases, and 11 bases had no gene match. Germline V gene data show CDR1 as SGHTA and CDR2 as FQGTGA. The CDR3 region is CASSLVGAQRGDYNEQFF. The CDR3 DNA is TGTGCCAGCAGCTTAGTCGGTGCCCAGCGGGGGGACTACAATGAGCAGTTCTTC.